The TCR beta chain under discussion was sequenced for a study of siplizumab effects on memory and regulatory T cells. Trimming at V came to 6 bases and at J to 5 bases, leaving 18 bases not matched to a gene. The CDR3 loop spans 17 amino acids. Germline values: CDR1 MNHEY, CDR2 SMNVEV (reference sequence). Sequencing was performed with immunoSEQ multiplex PCR; in TCRdb, only in-frame clones are kept and a portion is missing. The data hold about 120,000 clones, with roughly 92% observed a single time. The study's findings and limits: Unstimulated naive T cells seemed to show more diversity than memory cells did, and they also seemed to be among the major contributors to the alloresponse. In the presence of siplizumab, alloreactive sequences traceable to unstimulated CD4+ memory cells were significantly reduced.

Comments on this clone: Antigen unknown.

This chain connects TRBV27 to TRBJ2-5; 7 bases are shared with TRBD2. Sequences were obtained from CD4+ T cells sorted from blood. The TCR comes from a human donor in good health. The CDR3 nucleotides are TGTGCCAGCAGCCCTAAGGCCAGCGGGATACGATGGGAGACCCAGTACTTC. Translated: CASSPKASGIRWETQYF.